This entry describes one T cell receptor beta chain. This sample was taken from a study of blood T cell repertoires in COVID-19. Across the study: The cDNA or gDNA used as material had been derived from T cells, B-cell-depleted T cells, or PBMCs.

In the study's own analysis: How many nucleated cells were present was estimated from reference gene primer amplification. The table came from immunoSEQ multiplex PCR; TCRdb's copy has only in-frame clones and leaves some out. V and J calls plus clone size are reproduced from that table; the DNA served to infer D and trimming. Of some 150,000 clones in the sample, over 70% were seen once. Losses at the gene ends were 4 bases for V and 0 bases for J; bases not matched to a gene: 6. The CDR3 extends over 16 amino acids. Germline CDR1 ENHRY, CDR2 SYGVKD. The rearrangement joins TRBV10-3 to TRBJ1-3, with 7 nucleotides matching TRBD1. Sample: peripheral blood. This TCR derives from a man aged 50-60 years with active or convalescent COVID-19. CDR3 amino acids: CAISAMTGRSGNTIYF. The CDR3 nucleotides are TGTGCCATCAGTGCCATGACAGGGCGCTCTGGAAACACCATATATTTT.